Listed below are T cell receptor beta chains from one sample, sequenced in a study of T cells in Graves' hyperthyroidism and ophthalmopathy. TCRdb re-derived calls from the multiplex PCR reads in MiXCR, one entry per CDR3 protein. The sample records roughly 240,000 distinct CDR3 sequences, approximately 25% being singletons. Sequencing was carried out using blood. The receptors originated from a woman aged 40-49 years with Graves' ophthalmopathy. The CDR3 runs from the conserved cysteine through the conserved F or W. Each record gives: CDR3 DNA, CDR3 protein, V gene, J gene, D gene, clone size. A D gene is named only where the DNA matches it firmly. The size field is filled for only some rows; it gives once, few, many or a size class.

DNA: TGTGCCAGCAGCTCGTTGACGGCGGGGCGGGAGACCCAGTACTTC; CDR3: CASSSLTAGRETQYF; V: TRBV5-4; J: TRBJ2-5; D: NA; size: many
DNA: TGCAGTGCTAGACCCGGGACAGGCGATCAGCCCCAGCATTTT; CDR3: CSARPGTGDQPQHF; V: TRBV20-1; J: TRBJ1-5; D: TRBD1; size: many
DNA: TGTGCCACCAAACGTCATAGCAGGACGGAAACCGGGGAGCTGTTTTTT; CDR3: CATKRHSRTETGELFF; V: TRBV24-1; J: TRBJ2-2; D: NA; size: many
DNA: TGTGCCCGAACCGGGACAGGGGACTACGAGCAGTACTTC; CDR3: CARTGTGDYEQYF; V: TRBV30; J: TRBJ2-7; D: TRBD1; size: many
DNA: TGCGCCAGCAGCAACGTACAGGGAACCTATGGCTACATCTTC; CDR3: CASSNVQGTYGYIF; V: TRBV5-1; J: TRBJ1-2; D: NA; size: few
DNA: TGTGCCAGCAGCCCCGCCCCGGGACTAGCAGACTACAATGAGCAGTTCTTC; CDR3: CASSPAPGLADYNEQFF; V: TRBV11-1; J: TRBJ2-1; D: TRBD2; size: many
DNA: TGTGCCAGCAGCTACACAGGGCAGGCCTACGAGCAGTACTTC; CDR3: CASSYTGQAYEQYF; V: TRBV11-2; J: TRBJ2-7; D: NA; size: many
DNA: TGCAGTGCTAGAGGACAGAGCAATCAGCCCCAGCATTTT; CDR3: CSARGQSNQPQHF; V: TRBV20-1; J: TRBJ1-5; D: NA; size: many
DNA: TGTGCCAGCAGTGTAGTCCTTTCGAATGGCTACGAGCAGTACTTC; CDR3: CASSVVLSNGYEQYF; V: TRBV6-1; J: TRBJ2-7; D: NA; size: many
DNA: TGTGCCAGCAGTTTCTCTGCAGGGGGGGACGAGCAGTACTTC; CDR3: CASSFSAGGDEQYF; V: TRBV12-3/TRBV12-4; J: TRBJ2-7; D: NA; size: many
DNA: TGCGCCAGCAGCCAAGGTGGGACCAAAGAGACCCAGTACTTC; CDR3: CASSQGGTKETQYF; V: TRBV4-1; J: TRBJ2-5; D: NA; size: many
DNA: TGTGCCAGCAGTGAAAAGTGGGAACTGGCCTACGAGCAGTACTTC; CDR3: CASSEKWELAYEQYF; V: TRBV2; J: TRBJ2-7; D: NA; size: many
DNA: TGTGCCAGCAGTCTAGCGGGGACAAGGAACACCGGGGAGCTGTTTTTT; CDR3: CASSLAGTRNTGELFF; V: TRBV12-3/TRBV12-4; J: TRBJ2-2; D: TRBD2; size: NA
DNA: TGTGCCAGCACCCGGGGGTCTAGCGGGAGTTGGGAGCAGTACTTC; CDR3: CASTRGSSGSWEQYF; V: TRBV28; J: TRBJ2-7; D: TRBD2; size: many
DNA: TGCAGCATCCTAGGAAGCGAACAAGAGACCCAGTACTTC; CDR3: CSILGSEQETQYF; V: TRBV20-1; J: TRBJ2-5; D: NA; size: NA
DNA: TGTGCCAGCCCCCCCGACAGGGGAAGGACAGATACGCAGTATTTT; CDR3: CASPPDRGRTDTQYF; V: TRBV28; J: TRBJ2-3; D: TRBD1; size: few
DNA: TGTGCCAGCAGAAACAGGTCTAACACTGAAGCTTTCTTT; CDR3: CASRNRSNTEAFF; V: TRBV6-1; J: TRBJ1-1; D: NA; size: NA
DNA: TGTGCCAGCAGTTTAAGGCGACAGGGTGGGGGTGGCTACACCTTC; CDR3: CASSLRRQGGGGYTF; V: TRBV12-3/TRBV12-4; J: TRBJ1-2; D: TRBD1; size: NA
DNA: TGTGCCAGCAGTGCGCGAGAGTCCACTGAAGCTTTCTTT; CDR3: CASSARESTEAFF; V: TRBV2; J: TRBJ1-1; D: NA; size: many
DNA: TGCGCCAGCAGCTTGTTCGCTAGCGGGAGGGCCAGGGAGACCCAGTACTTC; CDR3: CASSLFASGRARETQYF; V: TRBV5-1; J: TRBJ2-5; D: TRBD2; size: many
DNA: TGTGCCAGCAGTCCCGAACAGGGTTCGCCCTCACCCCTCCACTTT; CDR3: CASSPEQGSPSPLHF; V: TRBV28; J: TRBJ1-6; D: NA; size: NA
DNA: TGTGCCAGCAGTTTCCCAGGGATGCCCCAGCATTTT; CDR3: CASSFPGMPQHF; V: TRBV12-3/TRBV12-4; J: TRBJ1-5; D: NA; size: few
DNA: TGCGCCAGCAGCTTGACAAGCGGGAGAGAGACCCAGTACTTC; CDR3: CASSLTSGRETQYF; V: TRBV5-1; J: TRBJ2-5; D: TRBD2; size: many